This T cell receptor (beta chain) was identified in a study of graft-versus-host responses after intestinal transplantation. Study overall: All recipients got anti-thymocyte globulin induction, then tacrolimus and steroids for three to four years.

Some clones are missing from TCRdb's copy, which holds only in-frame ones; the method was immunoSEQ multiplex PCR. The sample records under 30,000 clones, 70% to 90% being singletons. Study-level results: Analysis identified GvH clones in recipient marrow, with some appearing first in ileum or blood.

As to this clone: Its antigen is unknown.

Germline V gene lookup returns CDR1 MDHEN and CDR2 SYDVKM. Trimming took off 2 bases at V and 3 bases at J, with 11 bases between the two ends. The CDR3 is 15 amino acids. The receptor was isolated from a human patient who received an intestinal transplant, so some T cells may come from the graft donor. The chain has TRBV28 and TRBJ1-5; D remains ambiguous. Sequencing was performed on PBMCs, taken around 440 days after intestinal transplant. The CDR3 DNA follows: TGTGCCAGCAGTTTAGTGGGAGGTATCAATCAGCCCCAGCATTTT. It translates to CASSLVGGINQPQHF.